These 8 T cell receptor beta chains originate from one sample sequenced in a study of CD8 T cells in ankylosing spondylitis. Overall study results and limits: Typical of ankylosing spondylitis blood, it appeared, was a TCR beta motif of seven to nine highly homologous variants.

These TCRs are of unknown antigen specificity. TCRdb independently ran MiXCR on the 5' RACE reads; one entry per CDR3 protein. The table has roughly 670,000 distinct CDR3 sequences, around 20% seen once. Source material: blood, either unsorted or a sorted T cell fraction (not recorded which). These receptors were obtained from a male donor with ankylosing spondylitis.

This chain links TRBV29-1 with TRBJ2-1; 7 nucleotides align to TRBD2. Germline V gene data show CDR1 as SQVTM and CDR2 as ANQGSEA. The CDR3 is made up of 14 amino acids. J lost 1 base, V lost 7 bases, and 7 bases had no gene match. The chain's CDR3 is CSALAGGSYNEQFF. The CDR3 coding sequence is TGCAGCGCCTTAGCGGGCGGGTCCTACAATGAGCAGTTCTTC.

This clonotype has just a few counts. The chain couples TRBV4-1 to TRBJ2-2; D is uncertain. The CDR3 runs 15 residues. Trimming removed 3 bases at V and 1 base at J, with 9 bases between. Germline V gene lookup returns CDR1 MGHRA and CDR2 YSYEKL. CDR3 residues: CASSHQWRNTGELFF. CDR3 sequence (DNA): TGCGCCAGCAGCCACCAATGGAGGAACACCGGGGAGCTGTTTTTT.

This clonotype appeared many times. The chain joins TRBV20-1 to TRBJ2-7; 8 bases match TRBD2. The CDR3 is made up of 15 amino acids. V gave up 4 bases and J gave up 5 bases; unmatched junction bases: 13. Germline-derived CDR1 and CDR2 are DFQATT and SNEGSKA (reference sequence). The CDR3 DNA reads TGCAGTGCTATTGGCTCGGGAGGGCCTAGGGACGAGCAGTACTTC. Amino acids: CSAIGSGGPRDEQYF.

In its sample, this clonotype was seen a few times. The rearrangement uses TRBV5-1 and TRBJ1-1; D not resolved. CDR1 SGHRS and CDR2 YFSETQ come from the germline V gene. V was shortened by 4 bases and J by 1 base, with 14 bases between the two germline ends. The CDR3 is 15 residues long. The CDR3 nucleotides read TGCGCCAGCAGCCCGGTCGGAGGCGGGAACACTGAAGCTTTCTTT. It codes for CASSPVGGGNTEAFF.

The gene calls are TRBV7-2 and TRBJ2-2, with D unresolved. V was pared by 7 bases and J by 5 bases, with 14 bases between. The CDR3 contains 14 residues. Germline lookup yields CDR1 SGHTA and CDR2 FQGNSA. The CDR3 reads CASTPGPGTGELFF. DNA of the CDR3: TGTGCCAGCACCCCCGGACCGGGTACCGGGGAGCTGTTTTTT. The variable domain in full, with the rest retrieved from reference TRBV7-2 and TRBJ2-2, is GAGVSQSPSNKVTEKGKDVELRCDPISGHTALYWYRQSLGQGLEFLIYFQGNSAPDKSGLPSDRFSAERTGGSVSTLTIQRTQQEDSAVYLCASTPGPGTGELFFGEGSRLTVL.

The rearrangement joins TRBV12-3 or TRBV12-4 to TRBJ1-2; no clear D gene. Trimming shortened V by 3 bases and J by 8 bases, and 10 bases separated the two germline ends. CDR3 length equals 12 residues. The CDR3 region has the DNA TGTGCCAGCAGTTTCTGGGGAAGGGGCTACACCTTC. Amino acids: CASSFWGRGYTF.

V gene TRBV20-1 combines with J gene TRBJ2-6; D remains ambiguous. CDR3 size: 14 residues. CDR1 DFQATT and CDR2 SNEGSKA come from the germline V gene (reference sequence). CDR3 in amino acids: CRAIIWAGANVLTF. In DNA form, the CDR3 reads TGCAGGGCAATAATATGGGCTGGGGCCAACGTCCTGACTTTC.

This clonotype was recorded many times. The gene calls are TRBV12-3 or TRBV12-4 and TRBJ2-7; TRBD1 might be the D (6 bases). Trimming pared 4 bases from V and 1 base from J, leaving 14 bases between. This CDR3 is built from 15 residues. The chain's CDR3 is CASSSRRTVSYEQYF. The CDR3 DNA reads as TGTGCCAGCAGTTCCAGACGGACAGTATCCTACGAGCAGTACTTC.